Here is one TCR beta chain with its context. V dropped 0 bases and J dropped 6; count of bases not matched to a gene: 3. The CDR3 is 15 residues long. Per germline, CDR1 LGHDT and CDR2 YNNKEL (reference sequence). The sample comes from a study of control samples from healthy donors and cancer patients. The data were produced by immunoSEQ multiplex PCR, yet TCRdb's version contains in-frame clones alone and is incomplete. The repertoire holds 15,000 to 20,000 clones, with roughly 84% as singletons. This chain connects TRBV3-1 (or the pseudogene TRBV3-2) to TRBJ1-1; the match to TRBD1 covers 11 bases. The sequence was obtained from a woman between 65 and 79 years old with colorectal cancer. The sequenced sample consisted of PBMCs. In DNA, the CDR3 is TGTGCCAGCAGCCAAGATGGACAGGGGGCTGCTGAAGCTTTCTTT. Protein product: CASSQDGQGAAEAFF.